The 15 T cell receptor beta chains reported below all come from one sample, sequenced in a study of T cells in Graves' hyperthyroidism and ophthalmopathy. Using RNA transcripts as the source, TCR beta CDR3 regions were amplified. HTBI primers drove first-round RT-PCR of the TCR CDR3. TCRdb used MiXCR to reprocess the multiplex PCR reads, holding one entry per CDR3 protein. The sample records roughly 710,000 distinct CDR3 sequences, approximately 36% being singletons. The sequenced sample was blood. These receptors came from a woman in her forties with Graves' hyperthyroidism.

V and J are TRBV6-5 and TRBJ1-1; D is undetermined. Trimming took 7 bases from V and 7 from J, leaving 10 bases between them. Germline loops: CDR1 MNHEY, CDR2 SVGAGI. The CDR3 is 11 residues long. The DNA of the CDR3 is TGTGCCAGCATCGTAGCCGTTGAAGCTTTCTTT. The encoded protein is CASIVAVEAFF.

This clonotype was counted at least ten times. The rearrangement links TRBV20-1 to TRBJ1-1; 8 nucleotides match TRBD1. This CDR3 has 12 amino acids. Trimming cost V 6 bases and J 1 base; bases outside gene matches: 1. CDR1 DFQATT and CDR2 SNEGSKA come from the germline V gene (reference sequence). The CDR3, as DNA: TGCAGTGCGGGACAGGCGAACACTGAAGCTTTCTTT. Protein sequence: CSAGQANTEAFF.

The V and J genes are TRBV4-1 and TRBJ1-5; no definite D call. This CDR3 region has 14 residues. V lost 3 bases to trimming and J lost 9 bases, with 15 bases between them. CDR1 and CDR2 from the germline V gene are MGHRA and YSYEKL. The DNA of the CDR3 is TGCGCCAGCAGCCATCGTCCTAATTCGTTGCCCCAGCATTTT. Amino acid sequence: CASSHRPNSLPQHF.

This clonotype has a count of ten or more. V gene TRBV25-1 combines with J gene TRBJ1-1; possible D gene TRBD1, 5 bases. Trimming shortened V by 1 base and J by 4 bases, and 16 bases separated the two germline ends. Germline CDR1 MGHDK, CDR2 SYGVNS. The CDR3 extends over 16 amino acids. DNA of the CDR3: TGTGCCAGCAGTGAATTGGGGGTAGACGTGAGCACTGAAGCTTTCTTT. Encoded protein: CASSELGVDVSTEAFF.

The V and J genes are TRBV19 and TRBJ1-1; no firm D call. V lost 0 bases to trimming and J lost 1 base, with 15 bases between them. Germline V gene sequence: CDR1 LNHDA, CDR2 SQIVND (reference sequence). This CDR3 spans 17 amino acids. The CDR3 DNA sequence: TGTGCCAGTAGTATAGATTACGGAGGGCACCCGAACACTGAAGCTTTCTTT. Protein: CASSIDYGGHPNTEAFF.

The chain has TRBV20-1 and TRBJ1-2, with D possibly matching TRBD1 (6 bases). The CDR3 loop spans 12 amino acids. Germline CDR1 DFQATT, CDR2 SNEGSKA (reference sequence). Trimming removed 1 base from V and 9 bases from J, with 12 bases in between. The CDR3, as DNA: TGCAGTGCTAGAGGCGAGGGGGTGCGCTACACCTTC. Translation: CSARGEGVRYTF.

Worth noting for this clonotype: This may be a read error: a much more frequent sequence differs by one nucleotide. V and J are TRBV7-2 and TRBJ1-3, with a possible D match to TRBD1 (6 bases). Germline CDR1 is SGHTA and CDR2 is FQGNSA. The CDR3 totals 16 residues. The CDR3 DNA is TGTGCCAGCAGCTTATTATGGGGGCAGAATGGAAACACCACATATTTT. Translating gives CASSLLWGQNGNTTYF.

This clonotype was observed at least ten times. The DNA for the CDR3 is TGTGCCAGCAGCCACGGGCGCACGAACACCGGGGAGCTGTTTTTT. Its translation: CASSHGRTNTGELFF. The chain recombines TRBV14 with TRBJ2-2; unclear D gene. Per the germline V gene, CDR1 is SGHDN and CDR2 is FVKESK. Deletions cut 3 bases from V and 0 bases from J, with 8 bases between. The CDR3 sequence is 15 residues long.

Turning to this clonotype: Given a much more abundant clone one base away, this may be a read error. The chain has TRBV6-4 and TRBJ2-7, with 12 positions matching TRBD2. This CDR3 is built from 13 residues. The germline V gene encodes CDR1 MRHNA and CDR2 SNTAGT. V trimming: 6 bases; J trimming: 3 bases; junction bases outside the gene matches: 0. The CDR3 here is CASRTSGGYEQYF. The CDR3 DNA reads as TGTGCCAGCAGGACTAGCGGGGGCTACGAGCAGTACTTC.

This chain links TRBV19 with TRBJ1-1; TRBD1 might be the D (5 bases). V lost 7 bases and J 0 bases, leaving 12 bases between the germline ends. The CDR3 loop spans 14 amino acids. CDR1 and CDR2 (germline): LNHDA, SQIVND (reference sequence). CDR3 sequence reads: CASTQGAMNTEAFF. DNA of the CDR3: TGTGCCAGTACTCAGGGAGCTATGAACACTGAAGCTTTCTTT. The whole variable domain, filled in from reference TRBV19 and TRBJ1-1, reads DGGITQSPKYLFRKEGQNVTLSCEQNLNHDAMYWYRQDPGQGLRLIYYSQIVNDFQKGDIAEGYSVSREKKESFPLTVTSAQKNPTAFYLCASTQGAMNTEAFFGQGTRLTVV.

This chain links TRBV6-5 with TRBJ1-5; no clear D gene. Deletions cut 11 bases from V and 0 bases from J, with 23 bases between. The CDR3 extends over 17 amino acids. Germline V CDR1 and CDR2: MNHEY, SVGAGI. DNA of the CDR3: TGTGCCGTCTCCTCTCCGATTGACACTCTTAGCAATCAGCCCCAGCATTTT. Amino acids: CAVSSPIDTLSNQPQHF.

Points on this clonotype: This sequence may be a read error, since a much larger clone differs from it by one base. The chain has TRBV7-2 and TRBJ1-5, with a tentative D call TRBD1 (5 bases). From germline, CDR1 is SGHTA and CDR2 FQGNSA. The CDR3 runs to 13 residues. Trimming cost V 5 bases and J 5 bases, with 10 bases left between them. CDR3 residues: CASSPVRDQPQHF. CDR3 nucleotides: TGTGCCAGCAGCCCCGTCAGGGATCAGCCCCAGCATTTT.

This sequence joins TRBV5-1 and TRBJ2-6; D unresolved. This CDR3 region has 17 residues. Deletions cut 0 bases from V and 0 bases from J, with 10 bases between. Per the germline V gene, CDR1 is SGHRS and CDR2 is YFSETQ. CDR3 in DNA: TGCGCCAGCAGCTTGGCCGGTTGGGGCTCTGGGGCCAACGTCCTGACTTTC. This gives the protein CASSLAGWGSGANVLTF. The full variable domain, completed using reference TRBV5-1 and TRBJ2-6, is KAGVTQTPRYLIKTRGQQVTLSCSPISGHRSVSWYQQTPGQGLQFLFEYFSETQRNKGNFPGRFSGRQFSNSRSEMNVSTLELGDSALYLCASSLAGWGSGANVLTFGAGSRLTVL.

This clonotype was seen a handful of times. The DNA for the CDR3 is TGTGCCAGCAGAAGTCGAGGGGGCGCAAACACTGAAGCTTTCTTT. It specifies CASRSRGGANTEAFF. The chain employs TRBV4-2 and TRBJ1-1; 7 nucleotides agree with TRBD1. Trimming took 6 bases from V and 2 from J; bases not matched to a gene: 9. The CDR3 length is 15 residues. Germline V gene sequence: CDR1 LGHNA, CDR2 YNFKEQ.

This chain links TRBV6-5 with TRBJ1-1, with 8 positions matching TRBD1. The CDR3 extends over 14 amino acids. V was pared by 6 bases and J by 5 bases, with 8 bases of the junction left unmatched. Looked up from germline, CDR1 is MNHEY and CDR2 is SVGAGI. This CDR3 is CASRLGQGTTEAFF. The CDR3 region has the DNA TGTGCCAGCAGGCTAGGACAGGGAACAACTGAAGCTTTCTTT.